Listed below are T cell receptor beta chains from one sample, sequenced in a study of control samples from healthy donors and cancer patients. Data came from immunoSEQ multiplex PCR; TCRdb stores just in-frame clones and leaves some out. The sample has 64,000 or so clones, 92% seen once. Material: PBMCs. Receptors originate from a man in his forties or fifties with colorectal cancer. Each CDR3 is given with its conserved first and last residue. A D gene is named only where the DNA matches it firmly. Part of the rows lack a size; the others show once, few, many or a class for expanded clones.

TRBD1	few	TRBJ1-2	TRBV4-1	TGCGCCAGCAGCCAAGATAGCCAGCACCAGGACAGGGGCTACACCTTC	CASSQDSQHQDRGYTF
.	.	TRBJ1-5	TRBV10-1	TGCGCCACCAGCGGGACACATAATCAGCCCCAGCATTTT	CATSGTHNQPQHF
.	.	TRBJ2-7	TRBV27	TGTGCCAGCAGTCAACAGGGTAGGTCGAGGCAGTACTTC	CASSQQGRSRQYF
.	.	TRBJ2-2	TRBV2	TGTGCCAGCAGTGGGGTTTCAGGGGTTCGAACCGGGGAGCTGTTTTTT	CASSGVSGVRTGELFF
TRBD1	.	TRBJ1-5	TRBV4-1	TGCGCCAGCAGCCTTGGACAGGCAATTGGAGTTCAGCCCCAGCATTTT	CASSLGQAIGVQPQHF
.	once	TRBJ2-1	TRBV6-5	TGTGCCAGCTCCACACGACCCCTTGGGAACAATGAGCAGTTCTTC	CASSTRPLGNNEQFF
.	.	TRBJ2-7	TRBV19	TGTGCCAGTAGTATGACCCCCCAGAGCTCCTACGAGCAGTACTTC	CASSMTPQSSYEQYF
TRBD2	.	TRBJ2-4	TRBV7-9	TGTGCCAGCAGCTTAGTTGCTAGCGGGGGGACTCTCGCCAAAAACATTCAGTACTTC	CASSLVASGGTLAKNIQYF
.	.	TRBJ2-7	TRBV7-3	TGTGCCAGCAGCCTAGCGGTCGGGACACCGGCGGGGGAGCAGTACTTC	CASSLAVGTPAGEQYF
TRBD1	.	TRBJ1-5	TRBV5-4	TGTGCCACATCAGGGGGGGGCGCATATCAGCCCCAGCATTTT	CATSGGGAYQPQHF
.	.	TRBJ1-3	TRBV29-1	TGCAGCGTGCTAGCCCGTGGAAACACCATATATTTT	CSVLARGNTIYF
.	.	TRBJ2-7	TRBV6-5	TGTGCCAGCGCCTCTGGGGCGGGGAGGCAGTACTTC	CASASGAGRQYF
TRBD1	.	TRBJ1-6	TRBV19	TGTGCCAGTAGTATAGGTCGACAGGGGAATTCACCCCTCCACTTT	CASSIGRQGNSPLHF
.	.	TRBJ1-6	TRBV6-5	TGTGCCAGCAGCAACGGTTCACCCCTCCACTTT	CASSNGSPLHF
.	.	TRBJ1-1	TRBV6-1	TGTGCCAGCAGTGACTTTCAGGGTTTCCGGCACACTGAAGCTTTCTTT	CASSDFQGFRHTEAFF
.	.	TRBJ2-7	TRBV12-3/TRBV12-4	TGTGCCAGCAGTTTAGGACTCTCCTACGAGCAGTACTTC	CASSLGLSYEQYF
TRBD1	.	TRBJ1-4	TRBV7-9	TGTGCCAGCAGCCAGCCGGGACAGGATAATGAAAAACTGTTTTTT	CASSQPGQDNEKLFF
.	.	TRBJ1-1	TRBV16	TGTGCCAGCAGCAACTCCCCTGGGACTGAAGCTTTCTTT	CASSNSPGTEAFF